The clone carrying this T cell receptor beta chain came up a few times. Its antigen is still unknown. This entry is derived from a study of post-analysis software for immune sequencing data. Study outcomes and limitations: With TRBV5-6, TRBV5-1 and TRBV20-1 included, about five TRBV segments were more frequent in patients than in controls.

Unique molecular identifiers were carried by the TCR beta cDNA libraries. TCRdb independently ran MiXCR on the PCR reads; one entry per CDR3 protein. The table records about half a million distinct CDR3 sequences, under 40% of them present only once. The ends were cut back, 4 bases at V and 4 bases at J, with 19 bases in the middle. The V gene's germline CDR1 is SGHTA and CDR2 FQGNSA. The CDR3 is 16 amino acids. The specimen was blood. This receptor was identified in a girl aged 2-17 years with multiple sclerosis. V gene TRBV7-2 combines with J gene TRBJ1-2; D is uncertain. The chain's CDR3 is CASSSQAGSIPYGYTF. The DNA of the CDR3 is TGTGCCAGCAGCTCCCAGGCAGGATCCATCCCCTATGGCTACACCTTC.